This TCR beta chain was identified in a study of shared clonotypes between healthy human individuals. The length of the CDR3 is 16 residues. CDR1 and CDR2 from the germline V gene are SGHKS and YYEKEE (reference sequence). V gave up 4 bases and J gave up 4 bases, with 21 bases separating them. This clone came up once. Libraries were prepared by immunoSEQ multiplex PCR; TCRdb keeps only in-frame clonotypes and omits some of them. The sample lists approximately 1.5 million clones, approximately 98% seen once, with roughly 0.42% in the top ten. The sample comprised naive CD4+ T cells sorted from blood. Subset: CD45RA+ positively selected. This chain connects TRBV5-5 to TRBJ2-7; possible D gene TRBD2, 7 bases. The TCR originated in a man under 40 in good health. DNA for the CDR3: TGTGCCAGCAGCCATACGGGGGGCGGGAGCTTATACGAGCAGTACTTC. It is translated as CASSHTGGGSLYEQYF. The full variable domain, completed using reference TRBV5-5 and TRBJ2-7, is DAGVTQSPTHLIKTRGQQVTLRCSPISGHKSVSWYQQVLGQGPQFIFQYYEKEERGRGNFPDRFSARQFPNYSSELNVNALLLGDSALYLCASSHTGGGSLYEQYFGPGTRLTVT.